A selection of T cell receptor beta chains follows, all from one sample in a study of blood T cell repertoires in COVID-19. The protocol was immunoSEQ multiplex PCR, while the TCRdb copy is restricted to in-frame clones and leaves out a portion. Of around 200,000 clones in the sample, around 80% were seen once. Material: peripheral blood. Receptors originate from a woman over 75 with active or convalescent COVID-19. The CDR3 runs from the conserved cysteine through the conserved F or W. A D gene is named only where the DNA matches it firmly. Clone sizes are given selectively: once, few, many, or a class where the clone is expanded.

size,D,J,V,DNA,CDR3
NA,TRBD1,TRBJ2-7,TRBV2,TGTGCCAGCATCGGGACAGCGTACGAGCAGTACTTC,CASIGTAYEQYF
NA,TRBD1,TRBJ2-5,TRBV27,TGTGCCAGCAGTTCGGACAGGGTAGAGACCCAGTACTTC,CASSSDRVETQYF
NA,TRBD1,TRBJ1-4,TRBV6-5,TGTGCCAGCAGTACAGGGGGCGGAGGTGAAAAACTGTTTTTT,CASSTGGGGEKLFF
NA,NA,TRBJ2-5,TRBV5-1,TGCGCCAGCAGCTTGGAACCGGCAGGGGGGCAAGAGACCCAGTACTTC,CASSLEPAGGQETQYF
NA,TRBD2,TRBJ2-3,TRBV5-1,TGCGCCAGCTTGGACGGGGGGGGATCAGATACGCAGTATTTT,CASLDGGGSDTQYF
NA,TRBD1,TRBJ1-1,TRBV4-2,TGTGCCAGCAGCCAGGCGACAGGGGTCACTGAAGCTTTCTTT,CASSQATGVTEAFF
NA,TRBD2,TRBJ2-2,TRBV9,TGTGCCAGCAGCGGAAAACTAGCGCTGGGCACCGGGGAGCTGTTTTTT,CASSGKLALGTGELFF
NA,NA,TRBJ1-3,TRBV18,TGTGCCAGCTCACCATTGGGGGCAGACACCATATATTTT,CASSPLGADTIYF
NA,NA,TRBJ1-2,TRBV5-6,TGTGCCAGCAGCTCGGACAGTCTATATGGCTACACCTTC,CASSSDSLYGYTF
NA,NA,TRBJ1-6,TRBV27,TGTGCCAGCAGCGGCACAGGGAATTCACCCCTCCACTTT,CASSGTGNSPLHF
NA,NA,TRBJ2-3,TRBV4-2,TGTGCCAGCAGCCAAACGTCGTCCTTGCCAGCGGGCACAGATACGCAGTATTTT,CASSQTSSLPAGTDTQYF
once,NA,TRBJ2-5,TRBV10-3,TGTGCCATCAGTGCCCCGGGAACGCCGAAAGAGACCCAGTACTTC,CAISAPGTPKETQYF
NA,TRBD2,TRBJ2-1,TRBV3-1/TRBV3-2,TGTGCCAGCAGCCTACACGGGACTAGCGTGCCTGAGCAGTTCTTC,CASSLHGTSVPEQFF
NA,NA,TRBJ2-7,TRBV2,TGTGCCAGCAGCATACAGGGATTCCCCTACGAGCAGTACTTC,CASSIQGFPYEQYF
NA,NA,TRBJ2-1,TRBV10-1,TGCGCCAGCAGTGAAGGGGGGGTGCGCGGGAGCCAAGGGCGGTCCTACAATGAGCAGTTCTTC,CASSEGGVRGSQGRSYNEQFF
once,NA,TRBJ2-7,TRBV5-4,TGTGCCAGCAGCTTGGAACAGGGCTCCTACGAGCAGTACTTC,CASSLEQGSYEQYF
NA,TRBD1,TRBJ2-7,TRBV7-2,TGTGCCAGCAGACCGGGACAGGCTATCTCCTACGAGCAGTACTTC,CASRPGQAISYEQYF
once,NA,TRBJ1-2,TRBV7-2,TGTGCCAGCAGCTCAGAAAGGGGGACCCTCTCAGGGGGCTACACCTTC,CASSSERGTLSGGYTF
NA,NA,TRBJ2-5,TRBV30,TGTGCCTGGAGTGTAGACAGCCCCCGGTACTTC,CAWSVDSPRYF
NA,NA,TRBJ1-5,TRBV7-2,TGTGCCAGCAGCAGTTACGGGGGGCGTCAGCCCCAGCATTTT,CASSSYGGRQPQHF
NA,NA,TRBJ1-5,TRBV7-8,TGTGCCAGCAGCTTAGCGCAGAATCAGCCCCAGCATTTT,CASSLAQNQPQHF
NA,NA,TRBJ1-2,TRBV4-2,TGTGCCAGCAGCCAAGATAGGGGGTTCTATGGCTACACCTTC,CASSQDRGFYGYTF
NA,NA,TRBJ2-1,TRBV18,TGTGCCAGCTCAGTTCGTGGCAGAAATAATGAGCAGTTCTTC,CASSVRGRNNEQFF
NA,NA,TRBJ2-1,TRBV3-1/TRBV3-2,TGTGCCAGCAGCCAAGTCTTAGCACCGACTGAGCAGTTCTTC,CASSQVLAPTEQFF
once,TRBD2,TRBJ2-7,TRBV6-5,TGTGCCAGCAGTTCTCCGGGACTAGCGGGAGTTGAGCAGTACTTC,CASSSPGLAGVEQYF
NA,TRBD2,TRBJ2-3,TRBV5-1,TGCGCCAGCAGCTTCGAGCGGGGGCTCACAGATACGCAGTATTTT,CASSFERGLTDTQYF
NA,NA,TRBJ2-1,TRBV27,TGTGCCAGCACCCCTATCACGGGATGGGAGGATGAGCAGTTCTTC,CASTPITGWEDEQFF
NA,NA,TRBJ1-1,TRBV18,TGTGCCAGCTTAGCCCAGGGGCGCACTGAAGCTTTCTTT,CASLAQGRTEAFF
NA,NA,TRBJ1-1,TRBV29-1,TGCGCGGTCGGGAGTGTGGGGCTGAACACTGAAGCTTTCTTT,CAVGSVGLNTEAFF
NA,NA,TRBJ1-6,TRBV19,TGTGCCAGTAGCCCTGCGCGGGTTAATTCACCCCTCCACTTT,CASSPARVNSPLHF
NA,TRBD1,TRBJ1-2,TRBV6-4,TGTGCCAGCAGGATGACAGGGACCAACTATGGCTACACCTTC,CASRMTGTNYGYTF